These 20 T cell receptor beta chains were sequenced from one sample in a study of human T cells and chemical hapten exposure. Via MiXCR, TCRdb re-called the RACE reads, giving one row per CDR3 protein. The sample lists roughly 380,000 distinct CDR3 sequences; approximately 4.4% were seen once. Time point: patch test 1, 2 weeks after DPC sensitization. Treatment of the sample: therapeutic diphenylcyclopropenone sensitization with weekly scalp DPC. This sample comprised whole blood, obtained in connection with sensitization to the hapten diphenylcyclopropenone (DPC). These receptors were obtained from a woman aged 45 to 65 with alopecia areata. Some clones in this sample may be carry-over from other donors' samples.

The sample holds many counts of this clonotype. The chain is built from TRBV18 and TRBJ1-2; TRBD1 might be the D (6 bases). The V gene's germline CDR1 is KGHSH and CDR2 LQKENI. Trimming removed 6 bases from V and 2 bases from J, with 16 bases in between. The CDR3 loop spans 15 amino acids. CDR3 amino acids: CASSSQGTVNYGYTF. In DNA, the CDR3 is TGTGCCAGCTCTTCACAGGGCACGGTGAACTATGGCTACACCTTC.

This clonotype has at least ten counts. V usage is TRBV6-5 and J usage is TRBJ2-3; D may be TRBD2 (6 bases). This CDR3 spans 15 amino acids. With 5 bases removed from V and 1 base from J, the gap between germline ends came to 13 bases. Germline-derived CDR1 and CDR2 are MNHEY and SVGAGI. CDR3 sequence reads: CASSVGRGRTDTQYF. The CDR3 coding sequence is TGTGCCAGCAGTGTCGGGAGAGGGCGCACAGATACGCAGTATTTT.

CDR3 DNA sequence: TGTGCCAGCAGCCCCTTTAAGGGGACCGGGGAGCTGTTTTTT. It codes for CASSPFKGTGELFF. This chain links TRBV3-1 with TRBJ2-2; perhaps TRBD1 as D (5 bases). Trimming shortened V by 4 bases and J by 5 bases, and 11 bases separated the two germline ends. From germline, CDR1 is LGHDT and CDR2 YNNKEL (reference sequence). The CDR3 has 14 residues.

This clonotype appeared many times. This chain links TRBV2 with TRBJ1-1; D gene unclear. The CDR3 sequence is 13 residues long. In germline, CDR1 is SNHLY, CDR2 FYNNEI. The V end lost 7 bases, the J end lost 2 bases, and 11 bases lay between the germline ends. The CDR3 nucleotides read TGTGCCAGCAACGTCCTCGCAAACACTGAAGCTTTCTTT. It translates to CASNVLANTEAFF.

The sample holds many counts of this clonotype. This chain links TRBV4-1 with TRBJ1-3; D remains ambiguous. The V end was cut by 0 bases, the J end by 2 bases, with 11 bases between. Per the germline V gene, CDR1 is MGHRA and CDR2 is YSYEKL. This CDR3 has 16 amino acids. CDR3 sequence: CASSQDRDQAGNTIYF. The CDR3 DNA reads TGCGCCAGCAGCCAAGATAGGGATCAAGCTGGAAACACCATATATTTT.

This clonotype was picked up many times. V gene TRBV12-3 or TRBV12-4 combines with J gene TRBJ2-7; 8 bases are shared with TRBD1. This CDR3 is 13 amino acids long. V trimming: 4 bases; J trimming: 5 bases; junction bases outside the gene matches: 4. The CDR3 DNA reads as TGTGCCAGCAGTTGGCAGGGGGCGGACGAGCAGTACTTC. Its translation: CASSWQGADEQYF.

This clonotype was seen a handful of times. J is TRBJ1-1 and V is TRBV28; possible D gene TRBD1, 6 bases. V lost 7 bases, J lost 9 bases, and 18 bases lay in between. The CDR3 is 13 residues long. Germline values: CDR1 MDHEN, CDR2 SYDVKM. The CDR3: CASTRGGEPQAFF. CDR3 sequence (DNA): TGTGCCAGCACCAGGGGAGGGGAGCCCCAAGCTTTCTTT.

This clonotype has at least ten counts. The chain uses TRBV7-9 and TRBJ1-1; D is uncertain. This CDR3 has 14 residues. V was shortened by 1 base and J by 7 bases, with 13 bases between the two germline ends. CDR1 and CDR2 from the germline V gene are SEHNR and FQNEAQ (reference sequence). The DNA for the CDR3 is TGTGCCAGCAGCTTAGAGGTTGTGAGGAGTGAAGCTTTCTTT. Residues: CASSLEVVRSEAFF.

This clonotype has just a few counts. The genes are TRBV7-9 and TRBJ2-6; 7 bases fit TRBD1. The CDR3 is made up of 16 amino acids. V was clipped by 5 bases and J by 0 bases; unmatched bases: 4. Germline CDR1 is SEHNR and CDR2 is FQNEAQ (reference sequence). CDR3 sequence (DNA): TGTGCCAGCAGCCCTCGGACAGGCTCTGGGGCCAACGTCCTGACTTTC. Protein sequence: CASSPRTGSGANVLTF.

The sample holds many counts of this clonotype. This rearrangement joins TRBV7-9 to TRBJ1-1, with a weak D call TRBD1 (5 bases). V was shortened by 4 bases and J by 11 bases, with 20 bases between the two germline ends. Germline CDR1 is SEHNR and CDR2 is FQNEAQ (reference sequence). The CDR3 totals 14 residues. The DNA of the CDR3 is TGTGCCAGCAGCTCCAACGCGGGGCCGCGGGTCGCTTTCTTT. Its translation is CASSSNAGPRVAFF. Full variable domain (outside the CDR3, taken from reference TRBV7-9 and TRBJ1-1): DTGVSQNPRHKITKRGQNVTFRCDPISEHNRLYWYRQTLGQGPEFLTYFQNEAQLEKSRLLSDRFSAERPKGSFSTLEIQRTEQGDSAMYLCASSSNAGPRVAFFGQGTRLTVV.

This rearrangement joins TRBV20-1 to TRBJ2-3, with 8 bases identical to TRBD2. The CDR3 is made up of 12 amino acids. V was pared by 5 bases and J by 6 bases, with 4 bases of the junction left unmatched. Germline V gene lookup returns CDR1 DFQATT and CDR2 SNEGSKA (reference sequence). CDR3 nucleotide sequence: TGCAGTGCTCGGCGGGAGGTCGATACGCAGTATTTT. Its translation: CSARREVDTQYF.

The chain carries TRBV24-1 and TRBJ2-1; TRBD2 matches 7 bases. After removal of 6 bases from V and 0 bases from J, the junction contained 7 bases not matched to a gene. The V gene's germline CDR1 is KGHDR and CDR2 SFDVKD. This CDR3 region has 16 residues. As DNA, the CDR3 is TGTGCCACCAGTCCTATTGCGGGGGTCTCCTACAATGAGCAGTTCTTC. Translating gives CATSPIAGVSYNEQFF.

This clonotype was detected only a few times. The V and J genes are TRBV12-3 or TRBV12-4 and TRBJ2-5, with TRBD2 identical over 7 bases. Trimming took 7 bases from V and 1 from J; bases not matched to a gene: 6. This CDR3 contains 14 residues. DNA of the CDR3: TGTGCCAGCACCGTCGGCGGGGGCCAAGAGACCCAGTACTTC. This sequence encodes CASTVGGGQETQYF.

This clonotype was counted only a few times. The chain carries TRBV7-9 and TRBJ2-7, with D unclear. The CDR3 loop spans 14 amino acids. From germline, CDR1 is SEHNR and CDR2 FQNEAQ (reference sequence). V was shortened by 1 base and J by 2 bases, with 9 bases between the two germline ends. CDR3 in DNA: TGTGCCAGCAGCTTAGTATCGGTTCCCTACGAGCAGTACTTC. Translation gives CASSLVSVPYEQYF.

This clonotype appeared many times. The chain combines TRBV28 with TRBJ1-4; no clear D gene. V dropped 8 bases and J dropped 5 bases, with 15 bases sitting between them. In germline, CDR1 is MDHEN, CDR2 SYDVKM. This CDR3 comprises 14 residues. CDR3 in amino acids: CASHGPAENEKLFF. The CDR3 DNA sequence: TGTGCCAGCCACGGACCGGCTGAAAATGAAAAACTGTTTTTT.

The table lists this clonotype with many counts. V gene TRBV20-1 combines with J gene TRBJ2-1; D may correspond to TRBD1 or TRBD2 (5 bases each). Between the trimmed V and J ends, which lost 5 bases and 7 bases, there was a span of 15 bases. CDR3 length: 13 residues. Germline V gives CDR1 DFQATT, CDR2 SNEGSKA (reference sequence). DNA for the CDR3: TGCAGTGCTGAGGGCAGGGAGAGGAATGAGCAGTTCTTC. This codes for CSAEGRERNEQFF.

At least ten counts were recorded for this clonotype. The genes are TRBV20-1 and TRBJ1-6, with 11 bases fitting TRBD1. V was clipped by 6 bases and J by 10 bases; unmatched bases: 5. The CDR3 loop spans 13 amino acids. Germline CDR1 and CDR2: DFQATT and SNEGSKA (reference sequence). CDR3 coding DNA: TGCAGTGCGACGGACAGGGGGCACTCACCCCTCCACTTT. Protein sequence: CSATDRGHSPLHF.

This clonotype was recorded many times. The V call is TRBV9, the J call TRBJ1-5; TRBD1 might be the D (5 bases). Germline V CDR1 and CDR2: SGDLS, YYNGEE. Trimming took 3 bases from V and 6 from J, leaving 16 bases between them. This CDR3 has 15 residues. Written as DNA, the CDR3 is TGTGCCAGCAGCGCGGAGGAGGGGCAGGGTCAGCCCCAGCATTTT. It translates to CASSAEEGQGQPQHF.

This clonotype appeared many times. This chain joins TRBV29-1 and TRBJ2-1; perhaps TRBD2 as D (6 bases). V was clipped by 1 base and J by 2 bases, with 21 bases between them. This CDR3 comprises 18 residues. Per germline, CDR1 SQVTM and CDR2 ANQGSEA. The CDR3 spells CSVEGFGRETLTYNEQFF. In DNA form, the CDR3 reads TGCAGCGTTGAAGGGTTTGGACGGGAGACTCTCACCTACAATGAGCAGTTCTTC.

The rearrangement joins TRBV5-6 to TRBJ2-1; TRBD2 aligns across 8 bases. The germline V gene has CDR1 SGHDT and CDR2 YYEEEE. V lost 0 bases, J lost 9 bases, and 2 bases stayed unmatched. This CDR3 has 13 residues. The CDR3 sequence is CASSLELAAEQFF. The CDR3 DNA reads as TGTGCCAGCAGCTTGGAACTAGCGGCTGAGCAGTTCTTC.